A selection of T cell receptor beta chains follows, all from one sample in a study of blood T cell repertoires in COVID-19. Data came from immunoSEQ multiplex PCR; TCRdb stores just in-frame clones and leaves some out. The table lists approximately 300,000 clones, under 90% of them singletons. The sequencing input was PBMCs or T cells enriched from blood (not recorded which). These receptor sequences come from a man aged 30 to 39 who had recovered from COVID-19. Both conserved end residues are part of each CDR3. The D gene is left open where the match is weak. Where a row states a size, it is once, few, many or the class of an expanded clone; other rows omit it.

clone size,J gene,V gene,D gene,CDR3 DNA,CDR3 protein
NA,TRBJ2-5,TRBV27,TRBD2,TGTGCCAGCAGTTCCACCCTTCCGGGACTAGCGCCAGAGACCCAGTACTTC,CASSSTLPGLAPETQYF
NA,TRBJ2-3,TRBV7-6,TRBD1,TGTGCCAGCAGCTTAGAGTCCCGGGACAGTTATAGCACAGATACGCAGTATTTT,CASSLESRDSYSTDTQYF
NA,TRBJ2-7,TRBV19,NA,TGTGCCAGTAGTACCCCGGGCTCGGGAACCGAGCAGTACTTC,CASSTPGSGTEQYF
NA,TRBJ1-4,TRBV5-1,NA,TGCGCCAGCAGCCTGACGGGAGGCGCGAATGAAAAACTGTTTTTT,CASSLTGGANEKLFF
NA,TRBJ2-6,TRBV5-4,NA,TGTGCCAGCAGCCGTGCGGACAGAGCTGGGGCCAACGTCCTGACTTTC,CASSRADRAGANVLTF
NA,TRBJ1-1,TRBV6-5,TRBD1,TGTGCCAGCAGGAGTGACAGGGGGAACACTGAAGCTTTCTTT,CASRSDRGNTEAFF
NA,TRBJ2-7,TRBV6-5,TRBD1,TGTGCCAGCAACGACCCGGGACAGGGGATGAGAGAGCAGTACTTC,CASNDPGQGMREQYF
NA,TRBJ2-3,TRBV10-2,TRBD2,TGCGCCAGCATCAGTAGCGGGGGAGGACCGGATACGCAGTATTTT,CASISSGGGPDTQYF
NA,TRBJ2-2,TRBV5-1,NA,TGCGCCAGCAGTGGAGGATACGGGGAGCTGTTTTTT,CASSGGYGELFF
NA,TRBJ1-5,TRBV6-4,TRBD1,TGTGCCAGCAGTCGGGACAGCTCTAAGCAGCCCCAGCATTTT,CASSRDSSKQPQHF
NA,TRBJ1-2,TRBV11-2,NA,TGTGCCAGCAGCTTAGATCGGTCGGTGATTAACTATGGCTACACCTTC,CASSLDRSVINYGYTF
NA,TRBJ1-6,TRBV7-8,NA,TGTGCCAGCAGCCACAGGGATTTTGGGAATTCACCCCTCCACTTT,CASSHRDFGNSPLHF
NA,TRBJ2-5,TRBV18,TRBD1,TGTGCCAGCTCACCGGGGACAGGGGAGACCCAGTACTTC,CASSPGTGETQYF
NA,TRBJ2-3,TRBV11-3,TRBD2,TGTGCCAGCAGCCTAGTAGCGGGAGTTCGAGATACGCAGTATTTT,CASSLVAGVRDTQYF
NA,TRBJ2-3,TRBV11-2,TRBD2,TGTGCCAGCAGCTTGTGGCTAGCGGGGGGGGGATACACAGATACGCAGTATTTT,CASSLWLAGGGYTDTQYF
few,TRBJ2-4,TRBV27,NA,TGTGCCAGCAGCCTCGGTGGTGTAAACATTCAGTACTTC,CASSLGGVNIQYF
once,TRBJ2-2,TRBV6-5,NA,TGTGCCAGCAGGGAGGAGAACACCGGGGAGCTGTTTTTT,CASREENTGELFF
NA,TRBJ1-5,TRBV18,TRBD1,TGTGCCAGCTCACAAAAACAGGGGGTGGATCAGCCCCAGCATTTT,CASSQKQGVDQPQHF
NA,TRBJ2-3,TRBV18,TRBD2,TGTGCCAGCTCACCACCAGCGGGGGAAGGCGATACGCAGTATTTT,CASSPPAGEGDTQYF